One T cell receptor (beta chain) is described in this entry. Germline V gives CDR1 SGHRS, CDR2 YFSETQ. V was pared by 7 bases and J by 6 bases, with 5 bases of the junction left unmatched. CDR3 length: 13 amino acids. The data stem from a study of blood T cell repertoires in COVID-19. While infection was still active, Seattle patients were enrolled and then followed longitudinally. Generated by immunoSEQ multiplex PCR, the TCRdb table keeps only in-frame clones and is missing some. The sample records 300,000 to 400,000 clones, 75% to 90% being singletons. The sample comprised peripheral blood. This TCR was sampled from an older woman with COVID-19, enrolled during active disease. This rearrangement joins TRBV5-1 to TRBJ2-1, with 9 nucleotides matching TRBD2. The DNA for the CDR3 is TGCGCCAGCGGTAGCGGGGGTCCCAATGAGCAGTTCTTC. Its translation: CASGSGGPNEQFF. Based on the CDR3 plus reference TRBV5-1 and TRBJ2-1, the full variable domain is KAGVTQTPRYLIKTRGQQVTLSCSPISGHRSVSWYQQTPGQGLQFLFEYFSETQRNKGNFPGRFSGRQFSNSRSEMNVSTLELGDSALYLCASGSGGPNEQFFGPGTRLTVL.